Presented here are 19 T cell receptor beta chains from one specimen sequenced in a study of T cell responses to AZD1222 COVID-19 vaccine. TCRdb's copy holds only in-frame clones and misses some; the assay was immunoSEQ multiplex PCR. The sample holds 50,000 to 70,000 clones, 86% seen once. Specimen: peripheral blood, collected 28 days after the second AZD1222 dose. All receptors derive from an adult who received the AZD1222 COVID-19 vaccine.

This clone has a single count. The chain carries TRBV11-1 and TRBJ1-1; D ambiguous. There are 12 residues in the CDR3. Trimming pared 5 bases from V and 7 bases from J, leaving 11 bases between. Germline V gives CDR1 SGHAT, CDR2 FQDESV (reference sequence). CDR3 in amino acids: CASSLTGLEAFF. The CDR3 region has the DNA TGTGCCAGCAGCCTAACCGGACTTGAAGCTTTCTTT.

The chain links TRBV24-1 to TRBJ1-1; 7 positions agree with TRBD1. V dropped 9 bases and J dropped 7; count of bases not matched to a gene: 10. The germline V gene encodes CDR1 KGHDR and CDR2 SFDVKD. CDR3 length: 13 residues. The CDR3 nucleotides read TGTGCCACCCGAGCCTTCCGGGACAGTGAAGCTTTCTTT. Protein sequence: CATRAFRDSEAFF.

The rearrangement joins TRBV3-1 (or the pseudogene TRBV3-2) to TRBJ2-7; 8 bases align to TRBD2. The CDR3 length is 13 residues. Germline CDR1 is LGHDT and CDR2 is YNNKEL (reference sequence). V shed 2 bases, J shed 12 bases, and the junction held 9 bases outside the gene matches. The DNA for the CDR3 is TGTGCCAGCAGCCAACAGGAGGCGGGGGGAACGTACTTC. It codes for CASSQQEAGGTYF.

This sequence joins TRBV6-2 or TRBV6-3 and TRBJ1-5; TRBD1 might be the D (5 bases). CDR3 size: 13 residues. The germline CDR1 and CDR2 sequences are MNHEY and SVGEGT. Trimming left V 4 bases short and J 7 bases short, with 11 bases between. CDR3 loop: CASSLGVIQPQHF. CDR3 in DNA: TGTGCCAGCAGTTTGGGGGTTATCCAGCCCCAGCATTTT.

This clone was observed a few times. This sequence joins TRBV5-6 and TRBJ2-7; weak D call: TRBD2 (6 bases). The CDR3 sequence is 17 residues long. Germline-derived CDR1 and CDR2 are SGHDT and YYEEEE. Trimming pared 1 base from V and 4 bases from J, leaving 21 bases between. CDR3 nucleotide sequence: TGTGCCAGCAGCTTGAGGGTCGGAGGGATTCCTTGGTACGAGCAGTACTTC. It codes for CASSLRVGGIPWYEQYF.

The genes are TRBV28 and TRBJ1-5; 7 bases line up with TRBD1. V trimming: 7 bases; J trimming: 7 bases; junction bases outside the gene matches: 4. Germline V gives CDR1 MDHEN, CDR2 SYDVKM. This CDR3 is built from 12 residues. The CDR3 is CASTGGRQPQHF. CDR3 DNA sequence: TGTGCCAGCACAGGGGGGAGGCAGCCCCAGCATTTT.

This clone came up a few times. This sequence joins TRBV10-3 and TRBJ2-1; 7 nucleotides line up with TRBD2. The junction had 14 bases not matched to a gene; V was cut back by 6 bases and J by 9 bases. CDR3 length: 15 residues. Germline CDR1 reads ENHRY; CDR2 reads SYGVKD. The CDR3 reads CAIRAAGTKVGEQFF. CDR3 nucleotides: TGTGCCATCAGAGCCGCCGGGACTAAGGTCGGTGAGCAGTTCTTC.

The chain has TRBV29-1 and TRBJ2-1; 8 positions agree with TRBD2. The germline CDR1 and CDR2 sequences are SQVTM and ANQGSEA. V lost 5 bases and J lost 9; bases outside the gene matches: 6. The length of the CDR3 is 12 residues. CDR3: CSVSGGNGEQFF. DNA for the CDR3: TGCAGCGTTTCGGGGGGGAATGGTGAGCAGTTCTTC.

This chain joins TRBV5-1 and TRBJ2-5, with a weak D call TRBD1 (5 bases). The V end lost 3 bases, the J end lost 4 bases, and 16 bases lay between the germline ends. Germline V gene lookup returns CDR1 SGHRS and CDR2 YFSETQ. The CDR3 has 15 amino acids. The CDR3, as DNA: TGCGCCAGCAGCTCCAGGGTGACCCAAAGAGAGACCCAGTACTTC. Its translation: CASSSRVTQRETQYF.

The V call is TRBV18, the J call TRBJ2-5; TRBD1 might be the D (5 bases). The germline V gene has CDR1 KGHSH and CDR2 LQKENI. The V end was cut by 4 bases, the J end by 5 bases, with 14 bases between. The CDR3 consists of 14 residues. CDR3 sequence: CASSQQAIEETQYF. The CDR3 DNA sequence: TGTGCCAGCTCACAACAGGCGATTGAGGAGACCCAGTACTTC. Full variable domain (rest looked up from reference TRBV18 and TRBJ2-5): NAGVMQNPRHLVRRRGQEARLRCSPMKGHSHVYWYRQLPEEGLKFMVYLQKENIIDESGMPKERFSAEFPKEGPSILRIQQVVRGDSAAYFCASSQQAIEETQYFGPGTRLLVL.

Turning to this clone: Mismatch with germline at one junction end may stem from a read error. CDR3 DNA: TGTGCTAGCAGCTTAGACCAGGGATCTGAGCAGTTCTTC. It encodes CASSLDQGSEQFF. The chain is built from TRBV7-7 and TRBJ2-1; D perhaps matches TRBD1 (5 bases). The CDR3 contains 13 residues. CDR1 and CDR2 (germline): SSHAT, FNYEAQ (reference sequence).

The chain links TRBV5-1 to TRBJ2-7, with D hard to call. The V and J ends lost 6 bases and 1 base respectively, with 17 bases between them. Germline assignment: CDR1 SGHRS and CDR2 YFSETQ. The CDR3 is made up of 15 amino acids. The CDR3 protein is CASTISATASYEQYF. CDR3 in DNA: TGCGCCAGCACCATTTCGGCTACGGCTTCCTACGAGCAGTACTTC.

The genes are TRBV4-2 and TRBJ2-7; D gene ambiguous. Germline lookup yields CDR1 LGHNA and CDR2 YNFKEQ. Trimming removed 1 base from V and 1 base from J, with 11 bases in between. The length of the CDR3 is 15 residues. CDR3 coding DNA: TGTGCCAGCAGCCAAGTGGAAGCGTATTCCTACGAGCAGTACTTC. It encodes CASSQVEAYSYEQYF.

The J gene is TRBJ2-7, the V gene TRBV28; a weak D match, TRBD1 (7 bases). Germline assignment: CDR1 MDHEN and CDR2 SYDVKM. There are 13 residues in the CDR3. V was clipped by 6 bases and J by 2 bases, with 11 bases between them. The CDR3 DNA is TGTGCCAGCAGCGGGGGACAGACCTACGAGCAGTACTTC. This translates into CASSGGQTYEQYF.

This chain links TRBV7-2 with TRBJ2-7, with D possibly being TRBD1 (5 bases). V lost 2 bases to trimming and J lost 6 bases, with 14 bases between them. The CDR3 spans 14 residues. Germline V gives CDR1 SGHTA, CDR2 FQGNSA. This CDR3 is CASSLYRRVGEQYF. In DNA, the CDR3 is TGTGCCAGCAGCTTATATCGCAGGGTTGGCGAGCAGTACTTC.

The chain employs TRBV6-4 and TRBJ1-2, with D possibly being TRBD1 (5 bases). Trimming cost V 3 bases and J 7 bases, with 12 bases left between them. The CDR3 spans 13 residues. Germline lookup yields CDR1 MRHNA and CDR2 SNTAGT. The CDR3 protein is CASSEFGGGGYTF. CDR3 in DNA: TGTGCCAGCAGTGAATTCGGGGGTGGTGGCTACACCTTC.

The genes are TRBV11-2 and TRBJ2-1; D remains unclear. Germline CDR1 and CDR2: SGHAT and FQNNGV. Trimming removed 3 bases at V and 12 bases at J, with 15 bases between. The CDR3 contains 13 residues. Here the CDR3 DNA reads TGTGCCAGCAGCTTCCGGACGGGTGTGGGGCAGTTCTTC. Its translation is CASSFRTGVGQFF. The variable domain in full, completed from reference TRBV11-2 and TRBJ2-1, reads EAGVAQSPRYKIIEKRQSVAFWCNPISGHATLYWYQQILGQGPKLLIQFQNNGVVDDSQLPKDRFSAERLKGVDSTLKIQPAKLEDSAVYLCASSFRTGVGQFFGPGTRLTVL.

In this sample, this clone turned up a few times. The chain has TRBV9 and TRBJ1-6; the D is unclear. The CDR3 runs 15 residues. Trimming removed 2 bases from V and 10 bases from J, with 16 bases in between. Germline lookup yields CDR1 SGDLS and CDR2 YYNGEE. CDR3 sequence: CASSVEAGSGSPLHF. DNA of the CDR3: TGTGCCAGCAGCGTGGAAGCGGGATCCGGATCACCCCTCCACTTT. Variable domain in full (rest from reference TRBV9 and TRBJ1-6): DSGVTQTPKHLITATGQRVTLRCSPRSGDLSVYWYQQSLDQGLQFLIQYYNGEERAKGNILERFSAQQFPDLHSELNLSSLELGDSALYFCASSVEAGSGSPLHFGNGTRLTVT.

The genes are TRBV5-1 and TRBJ1-1; 12 bases are shared with TRBD1. The germline CDR1 and CDR2 sequences are SGHRS and YFSETQ. With 3 bases clipped from V and 9 bases from J, the junction kept 0 bases outside the gene matches. The CDR3 is 12 amino acids. CDR3 sequence reads: CASSWDRGQAFF. Here the CDR3 DNA reads TGCGCCAGCAGCTGGGACAGGGGGCAAGCTTTCTTT. The whole variable domain, filled in from reference TRBV5-1 and TRBJ1-1, reads KAGVTQTPRYLIKTRGQQVTLSCSPISGHRSVSWYQQTPGQGLQFLFEYFSETQRNKGNFPGRFSGRQFSNSRSEMNVSTLELGDSALYLCASSWDRGQAFFGQGTRLTVV.